The clone carrying this T cell receptor (beta chain) came up many times. Its antigen is as yet unknown. Trimming pared 8 bases from V and 3 bases from J, leaving 13 bases between. Germline lookup yields CDR1 MNHEY and CDR2 SVGEGT. The CDR3 has 13 residues. The data stem from a study of blood T cells in healthy people across ages. Overall study results and limits: Considered underestimates were the diversity estimates obtained from one million T cells. Possibly confounding the expanded clonotype changes was the fact that donor CMV status was unknown. Because sorting was not performed, PBMCs prevented conclusive naive versus antigen-experienced comparison.

PCR was performed a second time for about 6 to 12 cycles using a sample-barcoded 5' primer and a J-beta primer mix. Each cDNA molecule was tagged by a template-switch adaptor that had 12 random nucleotides. MiXCR, run by TCRdb on the 5' RACE reads, gives a single entry per CDR3 protein. This sample has 630,000 or so distinct CDR3 sequences, with about 30% found just once. This chain uses TRBV6-2 or TRBV6-3 with TRBJ1-1; no reliable D call. The sample consisted of blood. The clonotype was recovered from a woman of 80 years or more in good health. CDR3 region: CASAPPFHTEAFF. The CDR3 DNA reads as TGTGCCAGCGCCCCTCCGTTTCACACTGAAGCTTTCTTT.